The present entry profiles one T cell receptor beta chain with its context. This sample's RNA came from whole unsorted tissue. This non-tumor lung sample came from over 3 cm beyond the tumor edge. TCRbeta libraries were built with three rounds of nested PCR, modified from ARM-PCR. Via MiXCR, TCRdb re-called the multiplex PCR reads, giving one row per CDR3 protein. The sample shows some 100,000 distinct CDR3 sequences, approximately 65% of them seen only once. This record comes from a study of tumor and adjacent non-tumor tissue in lung cancer. Germline values: CDR1 SGHAT, CDR2 FQNNGV. Trimming removed 6 bases from V and 3 bases from J, with 11 bases in between. The CDR3 spans 14 residues.

The clonotype comes from a man in his thirties or forties with non-small cell lung cancer. Sequenced sample: distant non-tumor lung tissue. The chain combines TRBV11-2 with TRBJ2-2; D is ambiguous. The CDR3 coding sequence is TGTGCCAGCAGTCTCGGGCCTGACACCGGGGAGCTGTTTTTT. It yields the protein CASSLGPDTGELFF.